This TCR beta chain derives from a study of blood T cell repertoires in COVID-19. About the study: Acute and convalescent COVID-19 samples came from the United States, Italy and Spain. The cDNA or gDNA used as material had been derived from T cells, B-cell-depleted T cells, or PBMCs.

In germline, CDR1 is WNHNN, CDR2 SYGVQD (reference sequence). The CDR3 is 15 residues long. V lost 3 bases and J 3 bases, leaving 12 bases between the germline ends. This clone was found once. Measured with immunoSEQ multiplex PCR; TCRdb has only the in-frame clones, and not every one. The sample includes roughly 170,000 clones, approximately 79% seen only once; the top ten take around 3%. The receptor was derived from a woman of 80 years or more with acute or convalescent COVID-19. The chain combines TRBV10-1 with TRBJ2-1; D is possibly TRBD2 (6 bases). Sequencing used peripheral blood. The CDR3 protein is CASSDGGTGYNEQFF. The CDR3 DNA is TGCGCCAGCAGTGATGGGGGGACTGGCTACAATGAGCAGTTCTTC.